What follows are 16 T cell receptor beta chains derived from one specimen sequenced in a study of CD8 T cells in Susac syndrome. An amount of RNA that ranged from about 0.45 to 1 ug was reverse transcribed with random hexamers. TCRdb used MiXCR to reprocess the immunoSEQ multiplex PCR reads, holding one entry per CDR3 protein. The repertoire holds some 190,000 distinct CDR3 sequences, with over 85% as singletons. The sequencing sample was made of CD4+ T cells from PBMCs. The receptors were gathered from a human donor in good health.

A note on this clonotype: Relative to the germline gene, one junction end is altered; a read error may explain this. The chain links TRBV20-1 to TRBJ2-1; D gene unclear. This CDR3 region has 14 residues. Germline CDR1 and CDR2: DFQATT and SNEGSKA (reference sequence). CDR3 DNA sequence: TGCAGTGCCAGAGCCTTCTCAACCTACAATGAGCAGTTCTTC. Encoded protein: CSARAFSTYNEQFF.

This chain links TRBV24-1 with TRBJ1-2, with no clear D. Germline assignment: CDR1 KGHDR and CDR2 SFDVKD. V shed 6 bases and J shed 5 bases, with 12 bases lying between them. The CDR3 consists of 13 residues. CDR3 sequence (DNA): TGTGCCACCAGTTCCCTCTGGGGATATGGCTACACCTTC. Translation gives CATSSLWGYGYTF.

In its sample, this clonotype was seen once. J is TRBJ2-7 and V is TRBV13, with D possibly being TRBD1 (6 bases). V lost 2 bases to trimming and J lost 6 bases, with 11 bases between them. Germline V gene data show CDR1 as PRHDT and CDR2 as FYEKMQ (reference sequence). The CDR3 sequence is 13 residues long. The CDR3 spells CASSLKVGAEQYF. The CDR3 nucleotides read TGTGCCAGCAGCTTAAAGGTGGGGGCCGAGCAGTACTTC.

This sequence joins TRBV5-1 and TRBJ2-7; no clear D. In germline, CDR1 is SGHRS, CDR2 YFSETQ. Trimming left V 0 bases short and J 4 bases short, with 23 bases between. The CDR3 totals 18 residues. In DNA form, the CDR3 reads TGCGCCAGCAGCTTGGATATTCGTGGACCGATAAGATCTTACGAGCAGTACTTC. As protein: CASSLDIRGPIRSYEQYF.

V and J are TRBV2 and TRBJ2-5; D gene uncertain. The germline CDR1 and CDR2 sequences are SNHLY and FYNNEI. This CDR3 comprises 15 residues. Trimming cost V 1 base and J 5 bases, with 14 bases left between them. The CDR3 loop is CASSEESRVWETQYF. The CDR3 DNA follows: TGTGCCAGCAGTGAAGAATCCAGAGTTTGGGAGACCCAGTACTTC. Full variable domain (remainder filled in from reference TRBV2 and TRBJ2-5): EPEVTQTPSHQVTQMGQEVILRCVPISNHLYFYWYRQILGQKVEFLVSFYNNEISEKSEIFDDQFSVERPDGSNFTLKIRSTKLEDSAMYFCASSEESRVWETQYFGPGTRLLVL.

The rearrangement joins TRBV10-3 to TRBJ2-4, with a tentative D call TRBD2 (6 bases). There are 14 residues in the CDR3. V lost 6 bases, J lost 7 bases, and 16 bases lay in between. Germline CDR1 ENHRY, CDR2 SYGVKD. The CDR3 region has the DNA TGTGCCATCAGGGAGGGTGGCGATTTCAACATTCAGTACTTC. Residues: CAIREGGDFNIQYF.

This chain links TRBV7-2 with TRBJ2-2, with 8 bases matching TRBD2. This CDR3 is built from 17 residues. Trimming took 3 bases from V and 7 from J; bases not matched to a gene: 13. Germline V gives CDR1 SGHTA, CDR2 FQGNSA. The CDR3 DNA reads as TGTGCCAGCAGCTTGAGGAGAGCGGGGGTTTTCGGCGGGGAGCTGTTTTTT. It encodes CASSLRRAGVFGGELFF.

The rearrangement joins TRBV7-2 to TRBJ1-4; possible D gene TRBD1, 5 bases. Trimming stripped 5 bases from V and 8 bases from J, with 15 bases between. The length of the CDR3 is 14 residues. Germline CDR1 and CDR2: SGHTA and FQGNSA. CDR3 DNA: TGTGCCAGCAGCCCCCAGGGTGTACGCGAAAAACTGTTTTTT. This encodes CASSPQGVREKLFF.

This rearrangement joins TRBV29-1 to TRBJ1-2; TRBD1 aligns across 10 bases. The ends lost 5 bases at V and 4 bases at J; junction bases unmatched: 13. There are 16 residues in the CDR3. Germline CDR1 SQVTM, CDR2 ANQGSEA. This CDR3 reads CSVRDPGTGVVYGYTF. DNA of the CDR3: TGCAGCGTTCGCGACCCCGGGACAGGGGTTGTCTATGGCTACACCTTC.

V usage is TRBV7-9 and J usage is TRBJ2-5; D is perhaps TRBD1 (6 bases). Germline CDR1 SEHNR, CDR2 FQNEAQ (reference sequence). The length of the CDR3 is 14 residues. The V and J ends lost 1 base and 4 bases respectively, with 10 bases between them. CDR3 DNA: TGTGCCAGCAGCTTAGGGACAGCCGCAGAGACCCAGTACTTC. Translating gives CASSLGTAAETQYF. The entire variable domain, with the rest obtained from reference TRBV7-9 and TRBJ2-5, is as follows: DTGVSQNPRHKITKRGQNVTFRCDPISEHNRLYWYRQTLGQGPEFLTYFQNEAQLEKSRLLSDRFSAERPKGSFSTLEIQRTEQGDSAMYLCASSLGTAAETQYFGPGTRLLVL.

A single count supports this clonotype. V is TRBV5-1 and J is TRBJ2-7; 7 bases agree with TRBD2. Trimming removed 4 bases from V and 5 bases from J; junction bases left unmatched: 9. Germline assignment: CDR1 SGHRS and CDR2 YFSETQ. The CDR3 consists of 14 residues. The CDR3 spells CASSPRLARDEQYF. CDR3 nucleotide sequence: TGCGCCAGCAGCCCCAGACTAGCAAGGGACGAGCAGTACTTC.

This clonotype was seen only once. The J gene is TRBJ2-3, the V gene TRBV20-1; D not certain. The CDR3 has 11 amino acids. Trimming shortened V by 4 bases and J by 6 bases, and 8 bases separated the two germline ends. Per germline, CDR1 DFQATT and CDR2 SNEGSKA (reference sequence). The CDR3 protein is CSATISDTQYF. The CDR3, as DNA: TGCAGTGCTACAATCTCCGATACGCAGTATTTT.

This clonotype was found once. The chain couples TRBV9 to TRBJ1-1, with TRBD1 matching over 8 bases. CDR3 length equals 13 residues. The trim removed 4 bases at V and 11 bases at J, leaving 10 bases unmatched. Germline values: CDR1 SGDLS, CDR2 YYNGEE. The CDR3 here is CASSTRTGLDAFF. Written as DNA, the CDR3 is TGTGCCAGCAGCACTCGGACAGGGCTAGACGCTTTCTTT.

This clonotype has only one observation. V is TRBV5-1 and J is TRBJ2-1; weak D call: TRBD2 (6 bases). V lost 6 bases and J lost 5, with 15 bases in between. CDR3 length equals 14 residues. Germline V gene lookup returns CDR1 SGHRS and CDR2 YFSETQ. The CDR3 is CASTLGREDNEQFF. CDR3 DNA: TGCGCCAGCACCCTTGGCAGGGAGGACAATGAGCAGTTCTTC.

V and J are TRBV20-1 and TRBJ1-5; D is perhaps TRBD1 (5 bases). CDR1 and CDR2 from the germline V gene are DFQATT and SNEGSKA (reference sequence). With 6 bases removed from V and 4 bases from J, the gap between germline ends came to 13 bases. CDR3 size: 13 residues. The CDR3 region has the DNA TGCAGTGCGCCGAGGGGAGGAAATCAGCCCCAGCATTTT. Protein sequence: CSAPRGGNQPQHF.

In its sample, this clonotype was seen once. In nucleotides, the CDR3 is TGTGCCAGCAGTACCCACGGATGGGACAGGGAAAACTCCTACGAGCAGTACTTC. It is translated as CASSTHGWDRENSYEQYF. V gene TRBV27 combines with J gene TRBJ2-7, with TRBD1 matching 9 bases. This CDR3 comprises 18 residues. Germline lookup yields CDR1 MNHEY and CDR2 SMNVEV (reference sequence). With V trimmed by 5 bases and J by 0 bases, 14 bases remained unmatched.